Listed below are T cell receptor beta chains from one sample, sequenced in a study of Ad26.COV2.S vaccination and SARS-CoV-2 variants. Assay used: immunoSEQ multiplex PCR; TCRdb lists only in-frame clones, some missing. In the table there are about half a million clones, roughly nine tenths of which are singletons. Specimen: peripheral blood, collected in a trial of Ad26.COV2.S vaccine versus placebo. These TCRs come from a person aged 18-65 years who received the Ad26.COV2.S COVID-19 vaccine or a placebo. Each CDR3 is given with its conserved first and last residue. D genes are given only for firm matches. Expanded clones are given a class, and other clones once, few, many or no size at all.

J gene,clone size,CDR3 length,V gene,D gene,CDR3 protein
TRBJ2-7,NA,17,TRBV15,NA,CATSSLPRAGGIYEQYF
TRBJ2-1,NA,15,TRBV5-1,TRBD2,CASSSSGSSYNEQFF
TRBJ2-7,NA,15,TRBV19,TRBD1,CASSIIQGSSYEQYF
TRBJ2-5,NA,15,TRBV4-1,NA,CASSQDSTGRETQYF
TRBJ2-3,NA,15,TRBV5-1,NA,CASSLPQSDTDTQYF
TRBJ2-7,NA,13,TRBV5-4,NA,CASSLGVSYEQYF
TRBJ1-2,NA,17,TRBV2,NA,CASSGKGLIIGGYGYTF
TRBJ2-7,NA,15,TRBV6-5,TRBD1,CASKQPGQGLYEQYF
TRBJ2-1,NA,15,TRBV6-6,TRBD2,CASSSQLAGVNEQFF
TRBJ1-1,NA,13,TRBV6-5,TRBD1,CASSYWWDSEAFF
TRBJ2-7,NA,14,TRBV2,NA,CASSEARQTYEQYF
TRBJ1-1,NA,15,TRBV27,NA,CASSLLARPYTEAFF
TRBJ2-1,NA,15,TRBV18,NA,CASSQTSTSYNEQFF
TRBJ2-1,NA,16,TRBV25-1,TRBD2,CASSEWGGGSYNEQFF
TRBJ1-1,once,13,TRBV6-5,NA,CASSRPGKREAFF
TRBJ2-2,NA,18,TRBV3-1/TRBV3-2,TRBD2,CASSLRLAGGPNTGELFF
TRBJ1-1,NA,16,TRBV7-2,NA,CASSLDRSGSNTEAFF
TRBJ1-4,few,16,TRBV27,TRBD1,CASTDRGNHSNEKLFF
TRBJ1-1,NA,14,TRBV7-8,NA,CASSLIPLYTEAFF
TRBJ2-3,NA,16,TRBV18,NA,CASSIAPVGLTDTQYF
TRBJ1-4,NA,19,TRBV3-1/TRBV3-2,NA,CASSQGSNSWVWANEKLFF
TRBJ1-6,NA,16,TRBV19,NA,CASSPAGLGYNSPLHF
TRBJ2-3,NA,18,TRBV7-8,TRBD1,CASSLVTGSLSSTDTQYF
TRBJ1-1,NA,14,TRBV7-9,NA,CASSFVGGLTEAFF
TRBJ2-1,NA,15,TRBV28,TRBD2,CASSPPASGRGEQFF
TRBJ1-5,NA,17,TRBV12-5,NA,CASGPFDYGVCNQPQHF
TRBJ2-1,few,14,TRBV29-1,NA,CSVSTRSSYNEQFF
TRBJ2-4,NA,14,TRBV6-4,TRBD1,CASSERQGSNIQYF
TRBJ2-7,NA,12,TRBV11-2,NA,CASSLEGYEQYF
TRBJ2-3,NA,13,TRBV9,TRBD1,CASSGQGSDTQYF
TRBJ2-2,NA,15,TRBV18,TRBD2,CASSRLAGNTGELFF